This T cell receptor beta chain originates from a study of CD8 T cells in ankylosing spondylitis. General study points: Disease-associated clones were reportedly significantly overrepresented in matched ankylosing spondylitis synovial fluid. Several of the motif variants were reported before in synovial fluid and blood from reactive arthritis. Fewer than ten highly homologous variants made up a TCR beta motif that seemed to typify ankylosing spondylitis blood.

To note about this clonotype: What it binds is unknown.

V was cut by 0 bases and J by 7 bases, with 3 bases left in between. This CDR3 is built from 12 residues. Germline V gene sequence: CDR1 LGHDT, CDR2 YNNKEL (reference sequence). Researchers built TCR beta libraries using quantitative 5'-RACE with molecular barcodes. TCRdb reanalysed the 5' RACE reads using MiXCR and keeps one entry per CDR3 protein. The profile shows some 840,000 distinct CDR3 sequences, 12% of them singletons. This sequence was found in a male donor with ankylosing spondylitis. The sample taken for sequencing was blood, either unsorted or a sorted T cell fraction (not recorded which). V usage is TRBV3-1 and J usage is TRBJ2-2; D gene ambiguous. The CDR3 coding sequence is TGTGCCAGCAGCCAAGAAGGCGGGGAGCTGTTTTTT. Translating gives CASSQEGGELFF. The full variable domain, its missing parts supplied by reference TRBV3-1 and TRBJ2-2, is DTAVSQTPKYLVTQMGNDKSIKCEQNLGHDTMYWYKQDSKKFLKIMFSYNNKELIINETVPNRFSPKSPDKAHLNLHINSLELGDSAVYFCASSQEGGELFFGEGSRLTVL.